Listed here is a single T cell receptor (beta chain). With random hexamers, reverse transcription was performed on about 0.5 to 1 ug of RNA. TCRdb reprocessed the immunoSEQ multiplex PCR reads via MiXCR and lists one record per CDR3 protein. The data show approximately 190,000 distinct CDR3 sequences, approximately 95% seen once. The sample originates from a study of CD8 T cells in Susac syndrome. CDR1 is LNHNV, CDR2 YYDKDF, per germline (reference sequence). This CDR3 region has 16 residues. Between the trimmed V and J ends, which lost 0 bases and 0 bases, there was a span of 9 bases. Sequencing used CD8+ T cells from PBMCs. The chain has TRBV15 and TRBJ2-1; D gene unclear. The receptor was derived from a human donor with Susac syndrome. The CDR3 is CATSRDWGISYNEQFF. The CDR3 coding sequence is TGTGCCACCAGCAGAGATTGGGGAATCTCCTACAATGAGCAGTTCTTC.